These 27 T cell receptor beta chains were sequenced from one sample in a study of T cells in Graves' hyperthyroidism and ophthalmopathy. Amplification of TCR beta CDR3 regions was performed using RNA transcripts as template. During a first-round RT-PCR of the TCR CDR3, the HTBI primer set was used. TCRdb reanalysed the multiplex PCR reads using MiXCR and keeps one entry per CDR3 protein. The table shows 450,000 to 700,000 distinct CDR3 sequences, with approximately 44% occurring only once. What was sequenced was peripheral blood or thyroid tissue (not recorded which). All receptors derive from an adult woman with Graves' disease, either hyperthyroidism or ophthalmopathy (not recorded which).

Concerning this clonotype itself: Given a much more abundant clone one base away, this may be a read error. No conserved phenylalanine or tryptophan ends this CDR3, so it is likely a read error. The V gene is TRBV5-4, the J gene TRBJ1-1; D not resolved. V gave up 3 bases and J gave up 8 bases, with 17 bases separating them. From germline, CDR1 is SGHNT and CDR2 YYREEE (reference sequence). The CDR3 has 14 residues. CDR3 coding DNA: TGTGCCAGCAGCTCGAGAGCTGGTAAGGGAGAAGCTTTCCTT. Residues: CASSSRAGKGEAFL.

This clonotype showed up many times. V gene TRBV9 combines with J gene TRBJ1-1; D ambiguous. The length of the CDR3 is 14 residues. V was shortened by 3 bases and J by 2 bases, with 11 bases between the two germline ends. CDR1 is SGDLS, CDR2 YYNGEE, per germline. CDR3 nucleotides: TGTGCCAGCAGCGAGCAGGCCAGAAACACTGAAGCTTTCTTT. It specifies CASSEQARNTEAFF.

V and J are TRBV2 and TRBJ1-5, with D possibly TRBD1 on 5 matching bases. V was pared by 4 bases and J by 4 bases, with 14 bases between. Germline CDR1 and CDR2: SNHLY and FYNNEI. The CDR3 covers 15 residues. CDR3 protein: CASSVTVQGNQPQHF. CDR3 sequence (DNA): TGTGCCAGCAGTGTTACGGTCCAGGGTAATCAGCCCCAGCATTTT.

This clonotype was seen a few times. The gene calls are TRBV24-1 and TRBJ2-5; D remains ambiguous. The CDR3 extends over 13 amino acids. Germline V lookup: CDR1 KGHDR, CDR2 SFDVKD. V lost 4 bases to trimming and J lost 7 bases, with 12 bases between them. As DNA, the CDR3 is TGTGCCACCAGTGAGGTCCGGATAGGGACCCAGTACTTC. Protein product: CATSEVRIGTQYF.

With respect to this clonotype: Possible read error: a much larger clone is one base away. This chain links TRBV10-3 with TRBJ2-7; 7 nucleotides align to TRBD2. CDR1 and CDR2 (germline): ENHRY, SYGVKD. CDR3 size: 14 residues. DNA of the CDR3: TGTGCCAGCAGTTACTCCCCGGGGGGCTACGAGCAGTACTTC. Translation: CASSYSPGGYEQYF.

The table lists this clonotype with many counts. This chain links TRBV7-3 with TRBJ2-7, with D perhaps TRBD2 (5 bases). The germline V gene has CDR1 SGHTA and CDR2 FQGTGA. The germline V and J ends were trimmed by 4 bases and 5 bases, with 12 bases remaining between them. The CDR3 is 13 amino acids. The CDR3 loop reads CASSSSYGNEQYF. The CDR3, as DNA: TGTGCCAGCAGCTCGTCGTACGGGAACGAGCAGTACTTC.

The chain couples TRBV2 to TRBJ1-2, with 11 bases that match TRBD1. With 4 bases clipped from V and 7 bases from J, the junction kept 8 bases outside the gene matches. The CDR3 runs to 15 residues. CDR1 is SNHLY and CDR2 is FYNNEI in the germline V gene. CDR3 nucleotide sequence: TGTGCCAGCAGTGCACACGGACAGGGGGCGCTTGGCTACACCTTC. Translation: CASSAHGQGALGYTF. Drawing the rest from reference TRBV2 and TRBJ1-2, the complete variable domain is EPEVTQTPSHQVTQMGQEVILRCVPISNHLYFYWYRQILGQKVEFLVSFYNNEISEKSEIFDDQFSVERPDGSNFTLKIRSTKLEDSAMYFCASSAHGQGALGYTFGSGTRLTVV.

DNA for the CDR3: TGCAGTGCTAGTGCCGGTGCAACTAATGAAAAACTGTTTTTT. It yields the protein CSASAGATNEKLFF. J is TRBJ1-4 and V is TRBV20-1; D not resolved. Germline lookup yields CDR1 DFQATT and CDR2 SNEGSKA (reference sequence). The CDR3 extends over 14 amino acids. With 3 bases removed from V and 0 bases from J, the gap between germline ends came to 8 bases.

This clonotype was counted many times. The CDR3 DNA follows: TGTGCCAGCAGTTCCCAGGGATCTTCGAACACCGGGGAGCTGTTTTTT. Protein sequence: CASSSQGSSNTGELFF. The J gene is TRBJ2-2, the V gene TRBV2; D might be TRBD1 (5 bases). The CDR3 extends over 16 amino acids. Trimming shortened V by 5 bases and J by 0 bases, and 13 bases separated the two germline ends. CDR1 and CDR2 from the germline V gene are SNHLY and FYNNEI.

This clonotype was seen only a few times. This may stem from a read error, because a much larger clone lies one nucleotide away. The chain recombines TRBV7-8 with TRBJ2-2, with D possibly matching TRBD2 (6 bases). Germline assignment: CDR1 SGHVS and CDR2 FQNEAQ. The V gene lost 1 base and the J gene lost 0 bases, with 9 bases spanning the gap. The CDR3 has 16 amino acids. The CDR3 bases are TGTGCCAGCAGCTTAGGGAGGGCTACGAACACCGGGGAGCTGTTTTTT. Translation gives CASSLGRATNTGELFF.

This clonotype was seen many times. This chain connects TRBV20-1 to TRBJ1-1; no clear D gene. CDR1 DFQATT and CDR2 SNEGSKA come from the germline V gene (reference sequence). This CDR3 is built from 13 residues. The V end was cut by 4 bases, the J end by 0 bases, with 9 bases between. CDR3 nucleotide sequence: TGCAGTGCTACGGTTGACATGAACACTGAAGCTTTCTTT. This sequence encodes CSATVDMNTEAFF.

The chain employs TRBV7-9 and TRBJ1-1, with 10 bases that match TRBD1. With V trimmed by 3 bases and J by 7 bases, 11 bases remained unmatched. Germline assignment: CDR1 SEHNR and CDR2 FQNEAQ (reference sequence). The CDR3 loop spans 16 amino acids. DNA of the CDR3: TGTGCCAGCAGCTTGGCGCCCCCGGGACAGGGGATTGAAGCTTTCTTT. This encodes CASSLAPPGQGIEAFF.

In its sample, this clonotype was seen once. One end of the junction does not line up with germline, which may come from a read error. The chain uses TRBV4-1 and TRBJ2-7; possible D gene TRBD2, 5 bases. CDR1 and CDR2 from the germline V gene are MGHRA and YSYEKL. The CDR3 totals 15 residues. The CDR3 bases are TGTGCCAGCAGCCAAGGACTCGGCTCCGACTACGAGCAGTACTTC. Protein sequence: CASSQGLGSDYEQYF.

The chain couples TRBV3-1 to TRBJ1-5; D is ambiguous. Germline CDR1 and CDR2: LGHDT and YNNKEL (reference sequence). V gave up 1 base and J gave up 0 bases, with 10 bases separating them. The CDR3 runs to 16 residues. The CDR3: CASSQGADYSNQPQHF. CDR3 DNA sequence: TGTGCCAGCAGCCAAGGGGCCGATTATAGCAATCAGCCCCAGCATTTT.

The chain combines TRBV10-3 with TRBJ1-2, with D perhaps matching TRBD1 (5 bases). CDR3 length: 14 residues. CDR1 ENHRY and CDR2 SYGVKD come from the germline V gene. V was pared by 2 bases and J by 2 bases, with 9 bases between. This chain's CDR3 is CAISEKGPNYGYTF. The CDR3 DNA reads as TGTGCCATCAGTGAGAAGGGACCAAACTATGGCTACACCTTC.

The gene calls are TRBV20-1 and TRBJ2-5; D possibly corresponds to TRBD2 (6 bases). The germline CDR1 and CDR2 sequences are DFQATT and SNEGSKA (reference sequence). The germline V and J ends were trimmed by 2 bases and 0 bases, with 7 bases remaining between them. The CDR3 runs 13 residues. As DNA, the CDR3 is TGCAGTGCTAGACGGGGGTACCAAGAGACCCAGTACTTC. Its translation: CSARRGYQETQYF.

In this sample, this clonotype turned up many times. This sequence joins TRBV5-1 and TRBJ1-1; D possibly corresponds to TRBD1 (5 bases). CDR1 and CDR2 from the germline V gene are SGHRS and YFSETQ. CDR3 length: 16 residues. The V and J ends lost 2 bases and 6 bases respectively, with 20 bases between them. CDR3 region: CASSLGVRRWGAEAFF. The CDR3 DNA reads as TGCGCCAGCAGCTTAGGGGTAAGGAGATGGGGCGCTGAAGCTTTCTTT.

This clonotype was detected many times. The chain is built from TRBV5-1 and TRBJ2-7; possible D gene TRBD1, 6 bases. The V gene lost 6 bases and the J gene lost 4 bases, with 11 bases spanning the gap. From germline, CDR1 is SGHRS and CDR2 YFSETQ. The CDR3 loop spans 12 amino acids. CDR3 protein: CASTGQGYEQYF. The CDR3 nucleotides read TGCGCCAGCACGGGACAAGGTTACGAGCAGTACTTC. The full variable domain, its missing parts supplied by reference TRBV5-1 and TRBJ2-7, is KAGVTQTPRYLIKTRGQQVTLSCSPISGHRSVSWYQQTPGQGLQFLFEYFSETQRNKGNFPGRFSGRQFSNSRSEMNVSTLELGDSALYLCASTGQGYEQYFGPGTRLTVT.

This clonotype was found many times. V and J are TRBV24-1 and TRBJ1-1, with 8 bases fitting TRBD1. The germline V gene has CDR1 KGHDR and CDR2 SFDVKD. The CDR3 is 18 residues long. Trimming took 4 bases from V and 7 from J; bases not matched to a gene: 19. CDR3 sequence reads: CATSEGGGGRQGTVEAFF. The CDR3 DNA reads as TGTGCCACCAGTGAGGGGGGGGGTGGGAGACAGGGGACCGTTGAAGCTTTCTTT.

This clonotype was detected a few times. The V call is TRBV7-8, the J call TRBJ2-1; D is uncertain. The CDR3 runs 11 residues. Germline V lookup: CDR1 SGHVS, CDR2 FQNEAQ. V was clipped by 7 bases and J by 3 bases, with 4 bases between them. The CDR3 region has the DNA TGTGCCAGCACCTTCTACAATGAGCAGTTCTTC. Amino acid sequence: CASTFYNEQFF.

To note about this clonotype: The conserved closing phenylalanine or tryptophan is absent in this CDR3, likely reflecting a read error. The DNA is left out, because the CDR3 cannot be placed on it with certainty; the CDR3 is given as TCRdb lists it. The chain uses TRBV5-1 and TRBJ2-6. From its first to its last residue, the CDR3 has 10 amino acids. CDR1 is SGHRS and CDR2 is YFSETQ in the germline V gene. CDR3 in amino acids: CASSLEAQTL.

This clonotype was recorded many times. The CDR3 reads CASSAKQDGTNRAFF. In DNA, the CDR3 is TGTGCCAGCAGTGCAAAACAGGACGGAACCAACCGAGCTTTCTTT. The chain is built from TRBV2 and TRBJ1-1, with D possibly TRBD1 on 5 matching bases. Germline values: CDR1 SNHLY, CDR2 FYNNEI. Between the trimmed V and J ends, which lost 4 bases and 10 bases, there was a span of 22 bases. The CDR3 is made up of 15 amino acids.

This clonotype was observed a few times. This clone may be a read error of a much larger clone one base away. The chain recombines TRBV10-2 with TRBJ2-7; D might be TRBD2 (6 bases). Germline CDR1 is WSHSY and CDR2 is SAAADI. Trimming left V 2 bases short and J 2 bases short, with 13 bases between. The CDR3 is made up of 15 amino acids. This chain's CDR3 is CASSEHLARTYEQYF. The CDR3 DNA sequence: TGCGCCAGCAGTGAGCATCTAGCGAGAACCTACGAGCAGTACTTC.

This clonotype was seen at least ten times. This sequence joins TRBV27 and TRBJ2-7; D is perhaps TRBD1 (6 bases). CDR3 size: 13 residues. CDR1 and CDR2 from the germline V gene are MNHEY and SMNVEV (reference sequence). V was shortened by 3 bases and J by 6 bases, with 12 bases between the two germline ends. CDR3 loop: CASSFSGGSEQYF. The DNA for the CDR3 is TGTGCCAGCAGTTTTTCTGGGGGCAGCGAGCAGTACTTC.

This clonotype was recorded a few times. One junction end does not reproduce the germline sequence, and a read error may be involved. V and J are TRBV7-7 and TRBJ2-7; 11 nucleotides match TRBD2. The CDR3 spans 14 residues. Germline V gene lookup returns CDR1 SSHAT and CDR2 FNYEAQ (reference sequence). CDR3 protein: CASSSGLAGYEQYF. In nucleotides, the CDR3 is TGTGCTAGCAGCTCAGGACTAGCGGGTTACGAGCAGTACTTC.

The rearrangement links TRBV20-1 to TRBJ1-5; possible D gene TRBD1, 5 bases. The CDR3 runs 15 residues. V was clipped by 6 bases and J by 0 bases, with 15 bases between them. Looked up from germline, CDR1 is DFQATT and CDR2 is SNEGSKA (reference sequence). CDR3 residues: CSARSLGTSNQPQHF. The CDR3 DNA follows: TGCAGTGCCCGAAGCCTGGGGACTAGCAATCAGCCCCAGCATTTT.

This clonotype was counted at least ten times. This chain joins TRBV7-9 and TRBJ1-2; unclear D gene. The CDR3 spans 13 residues. The germline V gene encodes CDR1 SEHNR and CDR2 FQNEAQ (reference sequence). Between the trimmed V and J ends, which lost 0 bases and 4 bases, there was a span of 6 bases. In DNA form, the CDR3 reads TGTGCCAGCAGCTTAGCGCTCAGCTATGGCTACACCTTC. Translation gives CASSLALSYGYTF.